Following are 5 T cell receptor beta chains from one sample sequenced in a study of beta chain features in type 1 diabetes. Sequenced material consisted of expressed TCRB transcripts (all of the isolated RNA was reverse transcribed). Profiling relied on immunoSEQ multiplex PCR, and the TCRdb table lists in-frame clones only, not all of them. The sample includes approximately 140,000 clones, 6.9% of them seen just once. Sample: central memory CD4+ T cells from blood. The source of these receptors is a woman in her 30s in good health.

The chain recombines TRBV4-3 with TRBJ2-3, with 8 bases fitting TRBD1. After removal of 4 bases from V and 0 bases from J, the junction contained 3 bases not matched to a gene. The CDR3 covers 15 residues. Per the germline V gene, CDR1 is LGHNA and CDR2 is YSLEER. The CDR3 sequence: CASSPDRASTDTQYF. CDR3 bases: TGCGCCAGCAGCCCGGACAGGGCCAGCACAGATACGCAGTATTTT.

This clone appeared a few times. This sequence joins TRBV29-1 and TRBJ2-1, with a possible D match to TRBD2 (5 bases). Germline V gives CDR1 SQVTM, CDR2 ANQGSEA. This CDR3 comprises 14 residues. With 3 bases removed from V and 10 bases from J, the gap between germline ends came to 19 bases. CDR3 nucleotides: TGCAGCGTTGATTTATCGGGCGGTCGAGGGGAGCAGTTCTTC. This sequence encodes CSVDLSGGRGEQFF.

The chain recombines TRBV29-1 with TRBJ2-5; TRBD2 might be the D (5 bases). The length of the CDR3 is 12 residues. Per the germline V gene, CDR1 is SQVTM and CDR2 is ANQGSEA. The V end lost 5 bases, the J end lost 10 bases, and 17 bases lay between the germline ends. CDR3: CSVFGLARDQYF. For the CDR3, the DNA is TGCAGCGTTTTTGGGCTTGCGAGGGACCAGTACTTC.

This chain joins TRBV5-4 and TRBJ2-1; perhaps TRBD1 as D (6 bases). V lost 4 bases to trimming and J lost 0 bases, with 17 bases between them. This CDR3 region has 17 residues. Germline V lookup: CDR1 SGHNT, CDR2 YYREEE (reference sequence). The CDR3 region is CASSQDLRGHSYNEQFF. DNA of the CDR3: TGTGCCAGCAGCCAGGACCTAAGGGGACACTCCTACAATGAGCAGTTCTTC.

This clone was picked up many times. The chain employs TRBV28 and TRBJ2-5; TRBD1 might be the D (6 bases). V was cut by 9 bases and J by 1 base, with 15 bases left in between. Per the germline V gene, CDR1 is MDHEN and CDR2 is SYDVKM. The CDR3 is made up of 14 amino acids. The CDR3 here is CASENRVGQETQYF. DNA for the CDR3: TGTGCCAGTGAAAACAGGGTCGGCCAAGAGACCCAGTACTTC.